The sequence of this T cell receptor beta chain was determined in a study of control samples from healthy donors and cancer patients. CDR3 length equals 14 residues. Germline values: CDR1 LGHDT, CDR2 YNNKEL (reference sequence). With V trimmed by 1 base and J by 8 bases, 4 bases remained unmatched. Using immunoSEQ multiplex PCR, the repertoire was profiled, and TCRdb retains in-frame clones only, with some absent. The sample lists approximately 190,000 clones; about 91% were seen once. The clonotype was recovered from a man aged 25 to 40 in good health. This chain joins TRBV3-1 (or the pseudogene TRBV3-2) and TRBJ2-3, with 9 bases that match TRBD2. The material sequenced was blood. CDR3 loop: CASSQAAGGGTQYF. As DNA, the CDR3 is TGTGCCAGCAGCCAAGCAGCGGGGGGAGGTACGCAGTATTTT.